The rows below give T cell receptor beta chains drawn from one sample of a study of blood T cell repertoires in COVID-19. Sequencing used immunoSEQ multiplex PCR; TCRdb keeps in-frame clones, though not all of them. The sample includes approximately 60,000 clones, over 70% of them seen just once. The sample consisted of peripheral blood. Source of these receptors: a man in his sixties with acute or convalescent COVID-19. Both conserved end residues are part of each CDR3. Each record gives: V gene, CDR3 length, clone size, D gene, J gene, CDR3 protein, CDR3 DNA. D genes are given only for firm matches. Clone size, where shown, is once, few, many, or a class for clones that have expanded.

V gene: TRBV19
CDR3 length: 13
clone size: few
D gene: .
J gene: TRBJ2-2
CDR3 protein: CASSRGQPGELFF
CDR3 DNA: TGTGCCAGTAGCCGTGGACAGCCCGGGGAGCTGTTTTTT

V gene: TRBV30
CDR3 length: 14
clone size: .
D gene: .
J gene: TRBJ1-5
CDR3 protein: CAWSGGRSNQPQHF
CDR3 DNA: TGTGCCTGGAGTGGGGGGCGGTCGAATCAGCCCCAGCATTTT

V gene: TRBV19
CDR3 length: 15
clone size: .
D gene: TRBD2
J gene: TRBJ2-1
CDR3 protein: CASSGGGTYYNEQFF
CDR3 DNA: TGTGCCAGTAGTGGCGGGGGGACCTATTACAATGAGCAGTTCTTC

V gene: TRBV18
CDR3 length: 15
clone size: .
D gene: .
J gene: TRBJ2-3
CDR3 protein: CASSPQLARTDTQYF
CDR3 DNA: TGTGCCAGCTCACCACAGCTAGCTCGAACAGATACGCAGTATTTT

V gene: TRBV28
CDR3 length: 11
clone size: .
D gene: .
J gene: TRBJ2-4
CDR3 protein: CASSFSDIQYF
CDR3 DNA: TGTGCCAGCAGTTTCTCGGACATTCAGTACTTC

V gene: TRBV6-1
CDR3 length: 14
clone size: .
D gene: .
J gene: TRBJ2-5
CDR3 protein: CASSDGGSQETQYF
CDR3 DNA: TGTGCCAGCAGTGATGGTGGCAGCCAAGAGACCCAGTACTTC

V gene: TRBV6-5
CDR3 length: 14
clone size: few
D gene: .
J gene: TRBJ1-5
CDR3 protein: CASARGTSNQPQHF
CDR3 DNA: TGTGCCAGCGCCCGGGGTACTAGCAATCAGCCCCAGCATTTT

V gene: TRBV5-4
CDR3 length: 15
clone size: .
D gene: TRBD2
J gene: TRBJ2-7
CDR3 protein: CASSLSGGLQYEQYF
CDR3 DNA: TGTGCCAGCAGCCTGAGCGGGGGCCTCCAATACGAGCAGTACTTC

V gene: TRBV19
CDR3 length: 11
clone size: once
D gene: .
J gene: TRBJ1-2
CDR3 protein: CASSIGQAFTF
CDR3 DNA: TGTGCCAGTAGTATAGGACAGGCGTTCACCTTC

V gene: TRBV14
CDR3 length: 19
clone size: .
D gene: TRBD2
J gene: TRBJ2-2
CDR3 protein: CASSQGASGGAWGTGELFF
CDR3 DNA: TGTGCCAGCAGCCAAGGGGCTAGCGGGGGGGCCTGGGGTACCGGGGAGCTGTTTTTT

V gene: TRBV19
CDR3 length: 19
clone size: few
D gene: .
J gene: TRBJ1-2
CDR3 protein: CASSIDRGCWLLLPYGYTF
CDR3 DNA: TGTGCCAGTAGTATAGATCGGGGTTGCTGGCTGTTACTTCCATATGGCTACACCTTC

V gene: TRBV6-1
CDR3 length: 14
clone size: .
D gene: .
J gene: TRBJ1-3
CDR3 protein: CASSEAQGTYTIYF
CDR3 DNA: TGTGCCAGCAGTGAAGCGCAGGGCACCTACACCATATATTTT

V gene: TRBV30
CDR3 length: 16
clone size: .
D gene: TRBD1
J gene: TRBJ2-3
CDR3 protein: CAWRDWGQGAGDTQYF
CDR3 DNA: TGTGCCTGGAGAGATTGGGGACAGGGGGCGGGGGATACGCAGTATTTT

V gene: TRBV5-1
CDR3 length: 14
clone size: .
D gene: TRBD1
J gene: TRBJ1-2
CDR3 protein: CASSSGQPDYGYTF
CDR3 DNA: TGCGCCAGCAGCTCGGGACAGCCCGACTATGGCTACACCTTC

V gene: TRBV24-1
CDR3 length: 14
clone size: .
D gene: .
J gene: TRBJ1-1
CDR3 protein: CAPQGGPRNTEAFF
CDR3 DNA: TGTGCCCCCCAAGGGGGTCCAAGGAACACTGAAGCTTTCTTT

V gene: TRBV10-3
CDR3 length: 16
clone size: .
D gene: .
J gene: TRBJ1-5
CDR3 protein: CAIHPLLAGLNQPQHF
CDR3 DNA: TGTGCCATCCACCCCCTACTTGCAGGCCTGAATCAGCCCCAGCATTTT

V gene: TRBV7-2
CDR3 length: 13
clone size: .
D gene: .
J gene: TRBJ1-1
CDR3 protein: CASSFAQPTEAFF
CDR3 DNA: TGTGCCAGCAGCTTCGCACAGCCCACTGAAGCTTTCTTT

V gene: TRBV24-1
CDR3 length: 14
clone size: .
D gene: TRBD1
J gene: TRBJ2-5
CDR3 protein: CATSMRQGDETQYF
CDR3 DNA: TGTGCCACCAGTATGCGACAGGGTGACGAGACCCAGTACTTC

V gene: TRBV6-4
CDR3 length: 14
clone size: many
D gene: .
J gene: TRBJ1-6
CDR3 protein: CASSTREGTSPLHF
CDR3 DNA: TGTGCCAGCAGTACCCGGGAGGGGACTTCACCCCTCCACTTT

V gene: TRBV9
CDR3 length: 15
clone size: .
D gene: .
J gene: TRBJ1-5
CDR3 protein: CASSAGGQSNQPQHF
CDR3 DNA: TGTGCCAGCAGCGCCGGGGGGCAAAGCAATCAGCCCCAGCATTTT

V gene: TRBV9
CDR3 length: 16
clone size: once
D gene: TRBD2
J gene: TRBJ2-7
CDR3 protein: CASSVGGSGEVYEQYF
CDR3 DNA: TGTGCCAGCAGCGTAGGGGGAAGCGGGGAGGTTTACGAGCAGTACTTC

V gene: TRBV6-6
CDR3 length: 14
clone size: .
D gene: .
J gene: TRBJ2-3
CDR3 protein: CASSQQGVADTQYF
CDR3 DNA: TGTGCCAGCAGCCAACAGGGCGTTGCAGATACGCAGTATTTT

V gene: TRBV30
CDR3 length: 13
clone size: .
D gene: .
J gene: TRBJ1-3
CDR3 protein: CASRLNSGNTIYF
CDR3 DNA: TGTGCCTCCCGACTCAACTCTGGAAACACCATATATTTT

V gene: TRBV2
CDR3 length: 14
clone size: .
D gene: TRBD1
J gene: TRBJ1-2
CDR3 protein: CASRAETGYYGYTF
CDR3 DNA: TGTGCCAGCAGGGCCGAGACAGGGTACTATGGCTACACCTTC

V gene: TRBV5-4
CDR3 length: 15
clone size: few
D gene: .
J gene: TRBJ2-7
CDR3 protein: CASSFHGEVAYEQYF
CDR3 DNA: TGTGCCAGCAGCTTCCACGGGGAGGTGGCGTACGAGCAGTACTTC

V gene: TRBV10-1
CDR3 length: 15
clone size: .
D gene: TRBD2
J gene: TRBJ2-1
CDR3 protein: CASSDCSGGAYEQFF
CDR3 DNA: TGCGCCAGCAGTGATTGCAGCGGGGGGGCTTATGAGCAGTTCTTC

V gene: TRBV5-5
CDR3 length: 15
clone size: .
D gene: TRBD1
J gene: TRBJ2-7
CDR3 protein: CASSLGQGGRVKQYF
CDR3 DNA: TGTGCCAGCAGTCTGGGACAGGGAGGACGAGTTAAGCAGTACTTC

V gene: TRBV12-3/TRBV12-4
CDR3 length: 12
clone size: .
D gene: TRBD1
J gene: TRBJ1-5
CDR3 protein: CASRSGTEIHHF
CDR3 DNA: TGTGCCAGCAGGTCCGGGACAGAGATACATCATTTT

V gene: TRBV9
CDR3 length: 13
clone size: .
D gene: .
J gene: TRBJ1-2
CDR3 protein: CASSPGGSSGYTF
CDR3 DNA: TGTGCCAGCAGCCCCGGGGGGTCATCTGGCTACACCTTC

V gene: TRBV7-2
CDR3 length: 15
clone size: .
D gene: .
J gene: TRBJ1-2
CDR3 protein: CASSLTGREDYGYTF
CDR3 DNA: TGTGCCAGCAGCCTAACTGGCAGGGAAGACTATGGCTACACCTTC

V gene: TRBV20-1
CDR3 length: 15
clone size: .
D gene: .
J gene: TRBJ1-4
CDR3 protein: CSASAGGSFNEKLFF
CDR3 DNA: TGCAGTGCTAGTGCGGGAGGGTCTTTTAATGAAAAACTGTTTTTT

V gene: TRBV6-4
CDR3 length: 15
clone size: .
D gene: TRBD1
J gene: TRBJ2-1
CDR3 protein: CASSWGTGGENEQFF
CDR3 DNA: TGTGCCAGCAGCTGGGGGACAGGGGGCGAGAATGAGCAGTTCTTC

V gene: TRBV5-1
CDR3 length: 15
clone size: .
D gene: TRBD1
J gene: TRBJ1-1
CDR3 protein: CASRDRDRDSTEAFF
CDR3 DNA: TGCGCCAGCAGGGATAGGGACAGGGATAGCACTGAAGCTTTCTTT

V gene: TRBV7-2
CDR3 length: 15
clone size: .
D gene: .
J gene: TRBJ1-3
CDR3 protein: CASSLGGISGNTIYF
CDR3 DNA: TGTGCCAGCAGCTTAGGCGGAATCTCTGGAAACACCATATATTTT

V gene: TRBV5-4
CDR3 length: 15
clone size: once
D gene: .
J gene: TRBJ1-1
CDR3 protein: CASSLAGGNSGEAFF
CDR3 DNA: TGTGCCAGCAGCTTGGCCGGGGGGAATTCCGGTGAAGCTTTCTTT

V gene: TRBV7-8
CDR3 length: 13
clone size: .
D gene: TRBD1
J gene: TRBJ1-1
CDR3 protein: CASSLGLTGLAFF
CDR3 DNA: TGTGCCAGCAGCTTAGGTTTGACAGGGTTAGCTTTCTTT

V gene: TRBV27
CDR3 length: 15
clone size: .
D gene: .
J gene: TRBJ2-7
CDR3 protein: CASSLGWQGTREQYF
CDR3 DNA: TGTGCCAGCAGTTTAGGGTGGCAGGGAACGCGCGAGCAGTACTTC

V gene: TRBV4-1
CDR3 length: 13
clone size: few
D gene: .
J gene: TRBJ1-1
CDR3 protein: CASSQQAGTEAFF
CDR3 DNA: TGCGCCAGCAGCCAACAAGCGGGGACTGAAGCTTTCTTT

V gene: TRBV6-5
CDR3 length: 15
clone size: .
D gene: TRBD2
J gene: TRBJ2-1
CDR3 protein: CASSPGLAGYNEQFF
CDR3 DNA: TGTGCCAGCAGCCCGGGGCTAGCGGGGTACAATGAGCAGTTCTTC

V gene: TRBV15
CDR3 length: 19
clone size: .
D gene: TRBD1
J gene: TRBJ1-2
CDR3 protein: CATSSGGWDRETGYYGYTF
CDR3 DNA: TGTGCCACCAGCAGTGGGGGATGGGACAGGGAGACGGGATACTATGGCTACACCTTC

V gene: TRBV12-3/TRBV12-4
CDR3 length: 12
clone size: .
D gene: .
J gene: TRBJ1-2
CDR3 protein: CASRRVSYGYTF
CDR3 DNA: TGTGCCAGCAGAAGAGTTAGCTATGGCTACACCTTC

V gene: TRBV18
CDR3 length: 15
clone size: .
D gene: .
J gene: TRBJ1-1
CDR3 protein: CASSPLSAGNTEAFF
CDR3 DNA: TGTGCCAGCTCACCACTCTCTGCGGGGAACACTGAAGCTTTCTTT

V gene: TRBV4-1
CDR3 length: 15
clone size: .
D gene: .
J gene: TRBJ1-2
CDR3 protein: CASSQVRGGNYGYTF
CDR3 DNA: TGCGCCAGCAGCCAAGTCCGGGGGGGGAACTATGGCTACACCTTC

V gene: TRBV4-2
CDR3 length: 14
clone size: .
D gene: TRBD1
J gene: TRBJ1-1
CDR3 protein: CASSQPGQGTEAFF
CDR3 DNA: TGTGCCAGCAGCCAACCGGGACAGGGGACTGAAGCTTTCTTT

V gene: TRBV6-1
CDR3 length: 18
clone size: .
D gene: TRBD1
J gene: TRBJ2-1
CDR3 protein: CASSELSAGTGSVDEQFF
CDR3 DNA: TGTGCCAGCAGTGAGTTAAGTGCCGGGACAGGGTCTGTAGATGAGCAGTTCTTC

V gene: TRBV4-1
CDR3 length: 16
clone size: .
D gene: .
J gene: TRBJ2-1
CDR3 protein: CASSQVTGTSYNEQFF
CDR3 DNA: TGCGCCAGCAGCCAAGTTACCGGGACTTCCTACAATGAGCAGTTCTTC